The rows below give T cell receptor beta chains drawn from one sample of a study of T cells after yellow fever vaccination. MiXCR, run by TCRdb on the 5' RACE reads, gives a single entry per CDR3 protein. The top ten hold 3.2% of the sample, which has approximately 330,000 distinct CDR3 sequences, around an eighth seen once. Sequenced material: CD4+ T cells sorted from PBMCs, taken 15 days after the yellow fever booster vaccination. These receptors originate from a man aged 18 to 30 who received the YFV17D yellow fever vaccine. Each CDR3 is given with its conserved first and last residue. D genes are given only for firm matches. Clone size appears in some rows only: once, few, many, or a class for an expanded clone.

abundance,j_gene,d_gene,v_gene,CDR3aa,CDR3nt
few,TRBJ2-5,-,TRBV20-1,CSARPVTGQQETQYF,TGCAGTGCTAGACCTGTAACGGGACAACAAGAGACCCAGTACTTC
many,TRBJ2-3,TRBD2,TRBV11-2,CASSLDWTGGLTQYF,TGTGCCAGCAGCTTAGACTGGACGGGGGGGCTCACGCAGTATTTT
few,TRBJ2-1,-,TRBV7-9,CASSLARDEQFF,TGTGCCAGCAGCTTAGCTAGGGATGAGCAGTTCTTC
-,TRBJ2-1,TRBD2,TRBV29-1,CSVEGLAGTEQFF,TGCAGCGTTGAAGGACTAGCGGGGACTGAGCAGTTCTTC
-,TRBJ2-3,-,TRBV4-3,CASSQAEPSDTQYF,TGCGCCAGCAGCCAAGCCGAGCCCTCAGATACGCAGTATTTT
-,TRBJ2-5,-,TRBV9,CASSVGPFLETQYF,TGTGCCAGCAGCGTTGGCCCCTTCCTCGAGACCCAGTACTTC
few,TRBJ1-2,-,TRBV28,CVTRANYGYTF,TGTGTCACCAGGGCAAACTATGGCTACACCTTC
many,TRBJ2-3,-,TRBV7-2,CASSFYADTDTQYF,TGTGCCAGCAGCTTTTATGCGGACACAGATACGCAGTATTTT
-,TRBJ2-6,-,TRBV6-6,CASSYAGLAGANVLTF,TGTGCCAGCAGTTACGCAGGTTTAGCTGGGGCCAACGTCCTGACTTTC
few,TRBJ1-5,TRBD1,TRBV6-2/TRBV6-3,CASSDRDRGPQHF,TGTGCCAGCAGTGACCGGGACAGAGGGCCCCAGCATTTT
few,TRBJ2-7,TRBD1,TRBV4-2,CASSQPSGTGFREQYF,TGTGCCAGCAGTCAACCGTCCGGGACAGGGTTTCGCGAGCAGTACTTC
-,TRBJ2-2,-,TRBV7-3,CASSWDIGTGELFF,TGTGCCAGCAGCTGGGACATCGGAACCGGGGAGCTGTTTTTT
-,TRBJ2-7,TRBD1,TRBV12-3/TRBV12-4,CASTTHRGAYEQYF,TGTGCCAGCACAACCCACAGGGGAGCCTACGAGCAGTACTTC
few,TRBJ1-6,-,TRBV10-3,CAISGQLDSPLHF,TGTGCCATCAGTGGACAGCTGGATTCACCCCTCCACTTT
few,TRBJ1-4,-,TRBV6-5,CASSPLTWGPNEKLFF,TGTGCCAGCAGTCCTCTTACATGGGGGCCAAATGAAAAACTGTTTTTT
-,TRBJ1-6,TRBD1,TRBV20-1,CSAYGQGYNSPLHF,TGCAGTGCCTACGGACAGGGCTATAATTCACCCCTCCACTTT
-,TRBJ2-5,TRBD2,TRBV6-2/TRBV6-3,CASSPNSGGGETQYF,TGTGCCAGCAGCCCTAACAGCGGGGGTGGAGAGACCCAGTACTTC
-,TRBJ2-7,-,TRBV12-3/TRBV12-4,CASSLSNYEQYF,TGTGCCAGCAGTTTATCCAACTACGAGCAGTACTTC
few,TRBJ2-1,TRBD1,TRBV30,CAWTWTGRTYNEQFF,TGTGCCTGGACATGGACAGGGAGAACGTACAATGAGCAGTTCTTC
-,TRBJ2-3,-,TRBV2,CASSEDRGSTDTQYF,TGTGCCAGCAGTGAAGACCGGGGCAGCACAGATACGCAGTATTTT
few,TRBJ2-3,-,TRBV6-2/TRBV6-3,CASTDRDTQYF,TGTGCCAGCACCGATAGGGATACGCAGTATTTT
few,TRBJ1-4,-,TRBV18,CASSPDTNEKLFF,TGTGCCAGCTCACCGGACACTAATGAAAAACTGTTTTTT
few,TRBJ2-1,TRBD2,TRBV4-1,CASSQEGLAGGYNEQFF,TGCGCCAGCAGCCAAGAAGGTCTCGCGGGGGGCTACAATGAGCAGTTCTTC
-,TRBJ2-5,-,TRBV5-1,CASSLQPSQETQYF,TGCGCCAGCAGCTTGCAACCATCGCAAGAGACCCAGTACTTC
-,TRBJ1-1,-,TRBV5-1,CASSLEAGPAFF,TGCGCCAGCAGCTTGGAGGCAGGGCCAGCTTTCTTT
-,TRBJ1-1,-,TRBV3-1,CASSQRWGSDTEAFF,TGTGCCAGCAGCCAAAGATGGGGGTCTGACACTGAAGCTTTCTTT
-,TRBJ1-5,-,TRBV3-1,CASSQGFRQPQHF,TGTGCCAGCAGCCAGGGATTTCGCCAGCCCCAGCATTTT
-,TRBJ2-1,-,TRBV7-3,CASSLGGVSNLNEQFF,TGTGCCAGCAGCTTAGGTGGGGTTAGCAATCTCAATGAGCAGTTCTTC
once,TRBJ1-3,-,TRBV24-1,CATSDPDLNTIYF,TGTGCCACCAGTGACCCCGACCTAAACACCATATATTTT
few,TRBJ2-1,TRBD2,TRBV11-2,CASSRRLAAPGEQFF,TGTGCCAGCAGTCGAAGGCTAGCGGCGCCGGGTGAGCAGTTCTTC